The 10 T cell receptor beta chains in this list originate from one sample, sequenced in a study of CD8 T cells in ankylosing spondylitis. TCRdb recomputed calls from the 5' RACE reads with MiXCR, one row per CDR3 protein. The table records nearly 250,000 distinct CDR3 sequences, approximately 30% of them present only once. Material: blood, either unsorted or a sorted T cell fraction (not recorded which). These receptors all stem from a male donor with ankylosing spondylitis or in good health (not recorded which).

CDR3 coding DNA: TGCAGTGCTAGTCGGGGAACAGGGGGCGCAGATACGCAGTATTTT. This encodes CSASRGTGGADTQYF. The chain is built from TRBV20-1 and TRBJ2-3; 9 bases are shared with TRBD1. Germline-derived CDR1 and CDR2 are DFQATT and SNEGSKA (reference sequence). This CDR3 comprises 15 residues. The ends lost 3 bases at V and 4 bases at J; junction bases unmatched: 8.

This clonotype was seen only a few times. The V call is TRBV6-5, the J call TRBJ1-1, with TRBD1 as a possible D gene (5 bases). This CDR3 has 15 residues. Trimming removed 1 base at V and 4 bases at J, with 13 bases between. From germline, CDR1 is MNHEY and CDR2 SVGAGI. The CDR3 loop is CASSYFGAVSTEAFF. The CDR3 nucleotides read TGTGCCAGCAGTTACTTTGGGGCGGTCAGCACTGAAGCTTTCTTT.

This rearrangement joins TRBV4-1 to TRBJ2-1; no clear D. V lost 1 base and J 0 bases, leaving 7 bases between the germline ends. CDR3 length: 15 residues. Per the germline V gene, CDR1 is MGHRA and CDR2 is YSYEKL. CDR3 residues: CASSQAQSSYNEQFF. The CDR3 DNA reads TGCGCCAGCAGCCAAGCCCAGAGCTCCTACAATGAGCAGTTCTTC.

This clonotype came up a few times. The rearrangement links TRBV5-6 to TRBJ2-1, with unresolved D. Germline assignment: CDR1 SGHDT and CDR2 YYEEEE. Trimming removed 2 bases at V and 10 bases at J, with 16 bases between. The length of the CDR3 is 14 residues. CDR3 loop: CASSFGAEVSEQFF. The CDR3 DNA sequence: TGTGCCAGCAGCTTCGGCGCTGAGGTTAGCGAGCAGTTCTTC.

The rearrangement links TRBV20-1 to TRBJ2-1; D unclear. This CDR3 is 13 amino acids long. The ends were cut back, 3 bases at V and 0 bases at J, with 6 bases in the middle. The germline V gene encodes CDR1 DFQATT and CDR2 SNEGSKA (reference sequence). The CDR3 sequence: CSARGISYNEQFF. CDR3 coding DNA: TGCAGTGCTAGGGGAATCTCCTACAATGAGCAGTTCTTC.

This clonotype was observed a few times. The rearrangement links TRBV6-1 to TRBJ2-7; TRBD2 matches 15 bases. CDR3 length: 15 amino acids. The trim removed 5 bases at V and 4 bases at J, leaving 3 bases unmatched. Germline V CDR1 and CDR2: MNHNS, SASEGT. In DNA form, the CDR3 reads TGTGCCAGCAGTACCGGGACTAGCGGGGGGTACGAGCAGTACTTC. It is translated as CASSTGTSGGYEQYF.

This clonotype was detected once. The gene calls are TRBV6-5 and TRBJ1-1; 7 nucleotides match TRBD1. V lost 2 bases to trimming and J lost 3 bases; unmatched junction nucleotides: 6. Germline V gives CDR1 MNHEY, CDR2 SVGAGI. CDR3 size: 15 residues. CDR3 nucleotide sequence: TGTGCCAGCAGTTACGCCAGGGGGTTGTACACTGAAGCTTTCTTT. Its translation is CASSYARGLYTEAFF.

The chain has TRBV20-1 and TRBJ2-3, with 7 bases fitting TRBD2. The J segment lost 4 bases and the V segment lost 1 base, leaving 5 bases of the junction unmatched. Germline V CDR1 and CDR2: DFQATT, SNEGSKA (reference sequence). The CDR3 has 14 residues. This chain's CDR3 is CSARASGGADTQYF. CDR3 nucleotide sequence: TGCAGTGCTAGAGCTTCGGGGGGTGCAGATACGCAGTATTTT.

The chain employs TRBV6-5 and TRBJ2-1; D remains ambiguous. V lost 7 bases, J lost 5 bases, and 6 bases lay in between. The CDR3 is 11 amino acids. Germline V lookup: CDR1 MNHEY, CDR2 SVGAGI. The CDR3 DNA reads TGTGCCAGCACTAGAGACAATGAGCAGTTCTTC. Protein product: CASTRDNEQFF.

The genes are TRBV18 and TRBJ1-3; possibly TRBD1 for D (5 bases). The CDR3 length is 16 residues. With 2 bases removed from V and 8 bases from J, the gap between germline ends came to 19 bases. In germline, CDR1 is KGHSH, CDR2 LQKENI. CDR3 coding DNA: TGTGCCAGCTCACCAGCCCCTCCGTGGGGAGGGGACACCATATATTTT. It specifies CASSPAPPWGGDTIYF.